This T cell receptor beta chain was sequenced in a study of PD-1 blockade in classical Hodgkin lymphoma. The CDR3 has 13 amino acids. Per the germline V gene, CDR1 is SGDLS and CDR2 is YYNGEE. Trimming removed 6 bases at V and 2 bases at J, with 11 bases between. General observations from the study: Complete responders possessed baseline diversity comparable to newly diagnosed patients.

Concerning this clone itself: Its antigen is unknown.

As to time point: cycle 4 day 1 (C4D1), after about 6 weeks of nivolumab. Every single patient, without exception, relapsed after autologous stem cell transplantation, and brentuximab vedotin exposure varied. Measured with immunoSEQ multiplex PCR; TCRdb has only the in-frame clones, and not every one. This table has over 50,000 clones, 87% appearing once. The source was peripheral blood mononuclear cells (PBMCs), collected before the fourth cycle of nivolumab. This TCR was recovered from a human donor with classical Hodgkin lymphoma. The chain combines TRBV9 with TRBJ1-2; possible D gene TRBD1, 5 bases. The CDR3 reads CASTSGTNYGYTF. The CDR3 DNA is TGTGCCAGCACCTCCGGGACGAACTATGGCTACACCTTC.